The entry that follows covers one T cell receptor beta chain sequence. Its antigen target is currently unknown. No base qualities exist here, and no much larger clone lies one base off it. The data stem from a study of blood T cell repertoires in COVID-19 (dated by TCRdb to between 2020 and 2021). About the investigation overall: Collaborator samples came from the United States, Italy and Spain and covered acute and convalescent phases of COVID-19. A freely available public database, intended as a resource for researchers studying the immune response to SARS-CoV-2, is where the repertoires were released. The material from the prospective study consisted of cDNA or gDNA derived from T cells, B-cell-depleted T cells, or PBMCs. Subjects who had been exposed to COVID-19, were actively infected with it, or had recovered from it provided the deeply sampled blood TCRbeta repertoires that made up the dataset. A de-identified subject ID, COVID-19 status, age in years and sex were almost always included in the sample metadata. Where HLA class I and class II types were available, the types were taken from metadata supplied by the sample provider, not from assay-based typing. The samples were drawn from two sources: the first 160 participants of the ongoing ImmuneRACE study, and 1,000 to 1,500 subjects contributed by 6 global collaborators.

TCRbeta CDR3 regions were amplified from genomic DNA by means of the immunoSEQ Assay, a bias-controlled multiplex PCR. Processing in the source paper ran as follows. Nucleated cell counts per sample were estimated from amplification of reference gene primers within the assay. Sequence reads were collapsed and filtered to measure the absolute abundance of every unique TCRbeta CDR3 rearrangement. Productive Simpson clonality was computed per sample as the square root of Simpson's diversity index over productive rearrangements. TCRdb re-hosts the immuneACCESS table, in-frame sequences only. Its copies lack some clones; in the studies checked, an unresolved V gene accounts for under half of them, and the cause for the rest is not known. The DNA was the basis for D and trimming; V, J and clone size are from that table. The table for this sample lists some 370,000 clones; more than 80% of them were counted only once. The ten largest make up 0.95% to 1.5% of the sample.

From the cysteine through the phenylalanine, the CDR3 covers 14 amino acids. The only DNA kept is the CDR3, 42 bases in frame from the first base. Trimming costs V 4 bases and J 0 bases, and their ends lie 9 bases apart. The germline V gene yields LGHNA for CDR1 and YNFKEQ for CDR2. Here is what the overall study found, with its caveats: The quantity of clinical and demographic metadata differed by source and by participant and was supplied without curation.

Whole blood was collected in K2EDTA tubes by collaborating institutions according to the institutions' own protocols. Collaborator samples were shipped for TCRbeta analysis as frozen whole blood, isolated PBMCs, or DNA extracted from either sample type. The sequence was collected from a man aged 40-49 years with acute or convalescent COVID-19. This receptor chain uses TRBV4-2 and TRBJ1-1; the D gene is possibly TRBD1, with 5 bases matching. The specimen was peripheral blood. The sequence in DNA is TGTGCCAGCAGCCGACAGTACATGAACACTGAAGCTTTCTTT. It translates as CASSRQYMNTEAFF.